Included here is one T cell receptor (beta chain) sequence, with context. The data were obtained in a study of blood T cell repertoires in COVID-19. Measured with immunoSEQ multiplex PCR; TCRdb has only the in-frame clones, and not every one. The sample lists 300,000 to 450,000 clones, about nine tenths occurring once. The length of the CDR3 is 12 residues. The ends were cut back, 5 bases at V and 13 bases at J, with 16 bases in the middle. The germline gives CDR1 SGHRS, CDR2 YFSETQ. The receptor comes from a woman younger than 45 who had been exposed to COVID-19. The genes are TRBV5-1 and TRBJ2-1; TRBD2 is a possible D gene (6 bases). The sequencing sample was made of PBMCs or T cells enriched from blood (not recorded which). The CDR3 loop reads CASRDGQRVQFF. The CDR3 nucleotides are TGCGCCAGCAGGGACGGCCAGCGGGTTCAGTTCTTC.